Presented here are 9 T cell receptor beta chains from one specimen sequenced in a study of metastatic and nonmetastatic thyroid tumors. Thyroid surgery was performed in patients who had received no treatment beforehand. Using MiXCR, TCRdb re-called clones from the PCR reads. Of 20,000 to 25,000 clones in the sample, around 13% were seen once. Sequencing used blood. These receptors all come from a female donor with papillary thyroid cancer or a benign thyroid nodule (not recorded which). Some clones in this sample may be carry-over from other donors' samples.

This clone was recorded at least ten times. V is TRBV3-1 and J is TRBJ2-7; perhaps TRBD2 as D (6 bases). The ends were cut back, 0 bases at V and 3 bases at J, with 9 bases in the middle. This CDR3 has 14 residues. Looked up from germline, CDR1 is LGHDT and CDR2 is YNNKEL (reference sequence). CDR3 sequence (DNA): TGTGCCAGCAGCCAAGATTTGACTAGCTACGAGCAGTACTTC. It encodes CASSQDLTSYEQYF.

This clone was counted ten times or more. No DNA is shown, since the ends of the CDR3 on it are uncertain; the CDR3 is the one TCRdb lists. The gene calls are TRBV2 and TRBJ2-1; TRBD1 is taken as the D call from the table, unchecked against the DNA. The CDR3 spans 17 residues, counting both ends. Germline V lookup: CDR1 SNHLY, CDR2 FYNNEI. This chain's CDR3 is CASSTSRGGSSYNEQFF.

In this sample, this clone turned up many times. V usage is TRBV12-3 or TRBV12-4 and J usage is TRBJ2-1; D possibly corresponds to TRBD1 (5 bases). There are 13 residues in the CDR3. Trimming took off 6 bases at V and 5 bases at J, with 11 bases between the two ends. In DNA, the CDR3 is TGTGCCAGCAGCCCAACAGGAGACAATGAGCAGTTCTTC. Its protein product is CASSPTGDNEQFF.

The table lists this clone with many counts. This sequence joins TRBV10-1 and TRBJ2-3; D unclear. The CDR3 is 13 amino acids. V was pared by 7 bases and J by 2 bases, with 10 bases between. From germline, CDR1 is WNHNN and CDR2 SYGVQD (reference sequence). CDR3 loop: CASNPGNTDTQYF. In nucleotides, the CDR3 is TGCGCCAGCAACCCGGGCAACACAGATACGCAGTATTTT.

This clone was observed at least ten times. The gene calls are TRBV20-1 and TRBJ2-6; TRBD2 is a possible D gene (7 bases). Germline lookup yields CDR1 DFQATT and CDR2 SNEGSKA (reference sequence). This CDR3 is 18 amino acids long. V was shortened by 1 base and J by 3 bases, with 19 bases between the two germline ends. The CDR3 bases are TGCAGTGCTAGAGTTCGGGGGGCGCTACGGTTTGGGGCCAACGTCCTGACTTTC. Translated, it gives CSARVRGALRFGANVLTF.

Many counts were recorded for this clone. The rearrangement uses TRBV27 and TRBJ2-7, with 10 bases that match TRBD1. Germline lookup yields CDR1 MNHEY and CDR2 SMNVEV (reference sequence). V was clipped by 2 bases and J by 7 bases; unmatched bases: 5. The CDR3 extends over 14 amino acids. DNA of the CDR3: TGTGCCAGCAGTTTAACCGGGACAGGGGCTGAGCAGTACTTC. This codes for CASSLTGTGAEQYF.

The chain uses TRBV11-2 and TRBJ1-2; no clear D. Germline V lookup: CDR1 SGHAT, CDR2 FQNNGV. The CDR3 has 14 residues. Trimming took 6 bases from V and 2 from J, leaving 13 bases between them. The CDR3 bases are TGTGCCAGCAGTTTATCGCAATGGAACTATGGCTACACCTTC. Translating gives CASSLSQWNYGYTF.

The chain is built from TRBV7-3 and TRBJ1-2; 7 bases agree with TRBD1. The germline gives CDR1 SGHTA, CDR2 FQGTGA. CDR3 length equals 14 residues. J lost 8 bases, V lost 5 bases, and 11 bases had no gene match. CDR3 sequence reads: CASSPRQGGDGYTF. The CDR3 DNA sequence: TGTGCCAGCAGCCCCAGACAGGGAGGAGACGGCTACACCTTC.

This clone was recorded many times. This chain connects TRBV11-1 to TRBJ1-3; D possibly corresponds to TRBD1 (5 bases). Trimming pared 4 bases from V and 0 bases from J, leaving 13 bases between. The CDR3 extends over 16 amino acids. Germline lookup yields CDR1 SGHAT and CDR2 FQDESV (reference sequence). The CDR3 loop is CASSWGLRGSGNTIYF. The CDR3 nucleotides read TGTGCCAGCAGCTGGGGACTCCGAGGCTCTGGAAACACCATATATTTT.